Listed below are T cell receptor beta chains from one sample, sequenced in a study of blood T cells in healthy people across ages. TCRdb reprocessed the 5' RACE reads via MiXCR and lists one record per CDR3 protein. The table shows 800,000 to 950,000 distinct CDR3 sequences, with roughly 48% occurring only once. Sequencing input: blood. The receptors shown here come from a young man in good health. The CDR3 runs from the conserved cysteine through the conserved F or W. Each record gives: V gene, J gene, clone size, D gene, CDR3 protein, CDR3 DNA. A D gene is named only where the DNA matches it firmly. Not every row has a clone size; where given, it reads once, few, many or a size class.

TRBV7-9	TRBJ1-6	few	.	CASSADSPNSPLHF	TGTGCCAGCAGCGCGGACAGTCCGAATTCACCCCTCCACTTT
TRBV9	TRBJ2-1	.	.	CASSVQTGSFYNEQFF	TGTGCCAGCAGCGTACAAACGGGGTCCTTCTACAATGAGCAGTTCTTC
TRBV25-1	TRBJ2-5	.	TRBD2	CATLREGWETQYF	TGTGCCACCCTGCGGGAGGGCTGGGAGACCCAGTACTTC
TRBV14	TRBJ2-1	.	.	CAGSRQGGVNEQFF	TGTGCCGGCAGCCGGCAGGGGGGCGTCAATGAGCAGTTCTTC
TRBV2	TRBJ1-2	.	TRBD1	CASSVMQGAGYGYTF	TGTGCCAGCAGTGTAATGCAGGGGGCAGGCTATGGCTACACCTTC
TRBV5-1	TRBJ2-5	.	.	CTSSLAQTYQETQYF	TGCACCAGCAGCTTGGCTCAGACGTACCAAGAGACCCAGTACTTC
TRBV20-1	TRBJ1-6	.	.	CSAIFRAGRTPLHF	TGCAGTGCTATTTTTAGGGCAGGGAGAACGCCCCTCCACTTT
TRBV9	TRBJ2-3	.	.	CASSAAPDTQYF	TGTGCCAGCAGCGCCGCTCCAGATACGCAGTATTTT
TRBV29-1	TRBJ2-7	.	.	CSVVKGRGPYEQYF	TGCAGCGTTGTTAAGGGCAGGGGACCCTACGAGCAGTACTTC
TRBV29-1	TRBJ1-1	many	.	CSVLRTNTEAFF	TGCAGCGTTTTGCGGACGAACACTGAAGCTTTCTTT
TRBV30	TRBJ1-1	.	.	CAWSALLLMAGDTEAFF	TGTGCCTGGAGTGCCCTCTTACTTATGGCAGGAGACACTGAAGCTTTCTTT
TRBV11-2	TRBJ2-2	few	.	CASSLGRNYPNTGELFF	TGTGCCAGCAGCTTAGGGCGAAACTACCCCAACACCGGGGAGCTGTTTTTT
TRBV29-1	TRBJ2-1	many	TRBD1	CSVFGQGSGQFF	TGCAGCGTTTTCGGACAGGGATCGGGGCAGTTCTTC
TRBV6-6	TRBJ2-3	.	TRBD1	CASSYSRDRGDTQYF	TGTGCCAGCAGTTACTCGAGGGACAGGGGAGATACGCAGTATTTT
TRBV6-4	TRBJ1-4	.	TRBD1	CASSGTGGITNEKLFF	TGTGCCAGCAGTGGGACAGGGGGCATAACTAATGAAAAACTGTTTTTT
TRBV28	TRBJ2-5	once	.	CASSILSGEGKTQYF	TGTGCCAGCAGTATACTATCAGGGGAAGGGAAGACCCAGTACTTC
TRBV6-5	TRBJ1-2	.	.	CASIGADGYTF	TGTGCCAGCATAGGGGCGGATGGCTACACCTTC
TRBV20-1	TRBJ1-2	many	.	CSARVPGGGYTF	TGCAGTGCTAGAGTCCCAGGAGGCGGCTACACCTTC
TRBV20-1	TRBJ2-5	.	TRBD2	CSASQGGLAGDRETQYF	TGCAGTGCTAGTCAAGGCGGCCTAGCGGGGGATCGGGAGACCCAGTACTTC
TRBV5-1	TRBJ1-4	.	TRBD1	CASSMGTGKNEKLFF	TGCGCCAGCAGCATGGGGACAGGCAAGAATGAAAAACTGTTTTTT
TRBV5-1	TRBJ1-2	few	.	CASSLDQYGYTF	TGCGCCAGCAGCTTGGATCAGTATGGCTACACCTTC
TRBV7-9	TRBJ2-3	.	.	CASRLLFQPSTDTQYF	TGTGCCAGCAGACTTTTATTCCAGCCAAGCACAGATACGCAGTATTTT
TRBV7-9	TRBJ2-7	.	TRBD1	CASSLDREKQYF	TGTGCCAGCAGCCTCGACAGGGAAAAGCAGTACTTC
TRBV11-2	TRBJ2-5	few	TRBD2	CASSSVSGGLGETQYF	TGTGCCAGCAGCTCCGTTTCGGGGGGGCTGGGAGAGACCCAGTACTTC
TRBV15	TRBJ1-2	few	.	CATSSEGYGYTF	TGTGCCACCAGCAGCGAAGGATATGGCTACACCTTC
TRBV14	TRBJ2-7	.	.	CASSPLRRLGYEQYF	TGTGCCAGCAGCCCCTTGCGGCGGCTCGGCTACGAGCAGTACTTC
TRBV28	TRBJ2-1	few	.	CASTLPGLGEQFF	TGTGCCAGCACCCTCCCGGGCCTCGGCGAGCAGTTCTTC
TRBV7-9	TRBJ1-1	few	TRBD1	CASSLAQGGTEAFF	TGTGCCAGCAGCTTAGCTCAGGGGGGGACTGAAGCTTTCTTT
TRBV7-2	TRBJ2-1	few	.	CASSPWGSQGNDNEQFF	TGTGCCAGCAGCCCCTGGGGCTCACAGGGTAATGACAATGAGCAGTTCTTC
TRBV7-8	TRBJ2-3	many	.	CASSIQVLESTDTQYF	TGTGCCAGCAGCATACAGGTCCTTGAGAGCACAGATACGCAGTATTTT
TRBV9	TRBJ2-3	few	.	CASSVRQVGTDTQYF	TGTGCCAGCAGCGTCCGACAGGTCGGGACAGATACGCAGTATTTT
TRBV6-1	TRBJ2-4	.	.	CASSVIVGSENIQYF	TGTGCCAGCAGTGTAATAGTTGGATCCGAAAACATTCAGTACTTC
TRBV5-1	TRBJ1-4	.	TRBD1	CASSLGTGVEELFF	TGCGCCAGCAGCTTGGGGACAGGGGTCGAAGAACTGTTTTTT
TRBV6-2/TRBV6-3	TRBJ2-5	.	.	CASSFRLGTQYF	TGTGCCAGCAGTTTTAGACTGGGGACCCAGTACTTC
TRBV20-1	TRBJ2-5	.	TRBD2	CSARGRGGRLQETQYF	TGCAGTGCTAGAGGTCGGGGGGGGAGACTCCAAGAGACCCAGTACTTC
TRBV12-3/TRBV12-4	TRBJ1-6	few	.	CASSTSSSPLHF	TGTGCCAGCAGTACCTCCAGCTCACCCCTCCACTTT
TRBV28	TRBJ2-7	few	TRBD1	CASSGTGSTYEQYF	TGTGCCAGCAGTGGGACAGGGTCTACCTACGAGCAGTACTTC
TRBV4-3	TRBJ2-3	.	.	CASSQDREATDTQYF	TGCGCCAGCAGCCAAGATCGGGAAGCCACAGATACGCAGTATTTT
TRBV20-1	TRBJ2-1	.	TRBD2	CSARGEGLAGVYNEQFF	TGCAGTGCTAGAGGAGAGGGACTAGCGGGGGTTTATAATGAGCAGTTCTTC
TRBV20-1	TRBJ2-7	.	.	CRAQQGGYEQYF	TGCAGAGCTCAACAGGGAGGCTACGAGCAGTACTTC
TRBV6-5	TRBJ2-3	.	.	CASSPSPSGTDTQYF	TGTGCCAGCAGCCCCTCTCCCAGCGGCACAGATACGCAGTATTTT
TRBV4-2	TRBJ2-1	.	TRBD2	CASSLSGGVYNEQFF	TGTGCCAGCAGCCTTAGCGGGGGGGTTTACAATGAGCAGTTCTTC
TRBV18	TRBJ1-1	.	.	CASSPSTGFGTEAFF	TGTGCCAGCTCACCGAGTACGGGGTTTGGCACTGAAGCTTTCTTT